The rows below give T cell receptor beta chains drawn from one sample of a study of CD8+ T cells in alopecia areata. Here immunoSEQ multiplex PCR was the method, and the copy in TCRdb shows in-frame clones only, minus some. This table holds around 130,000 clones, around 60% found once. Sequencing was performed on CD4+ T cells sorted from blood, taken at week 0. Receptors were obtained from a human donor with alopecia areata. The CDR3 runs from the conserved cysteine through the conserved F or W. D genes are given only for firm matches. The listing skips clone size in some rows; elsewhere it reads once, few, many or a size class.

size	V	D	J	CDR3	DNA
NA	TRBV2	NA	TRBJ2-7	CASSSPGEQYF	TGTGCCAGCAGTTCCCCCGGGGAGCAGTACTTC
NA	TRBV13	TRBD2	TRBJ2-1	CATGLAGALSYNEQFF	TGTGCCACGGGGCTAGCGGGAGCCCTCTCCTACAATGAGCAGTTCTTC
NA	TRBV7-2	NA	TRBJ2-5	CASSLGGLQETQYF	TGTGCCAGCAGCTTAGGCGGACTCCAAGAGACCCAGTACTTC
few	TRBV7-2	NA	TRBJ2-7	CASSSTGASEGPPYEQYF	TGTGCCAGCAGCTCAACTGGGGCTAGCGAGGGTCCCCCCTACGAGCAGTACTTC
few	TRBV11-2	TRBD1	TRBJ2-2	CASSVGQGLSGELFF	TGTGCCAGCAGCGTGGGACAGGGCCTTAGCGGGGAGCTGTTTTTT
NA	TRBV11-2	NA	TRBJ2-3	CASSLLYPDTQYF	TGTGCCAGCAGCTTATTATACCCGGATACGCAGTATTTT
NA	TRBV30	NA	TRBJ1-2	CAWSKLPGYGYTF	TGTGCCTGGAGTAAACTTCCAGGCTATGGCTACACCTTC
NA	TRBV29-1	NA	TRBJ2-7	CSVDPDGNEQYF	TGCAGCGTTGACCCGGACGGCAACGAGCAGTACTTC
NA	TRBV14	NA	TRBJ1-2	CASSQDFPRGLYGYTF	TGTGCCAGCAGCCAAGATTTCCCTCGGGGACTCTATGGCTACACCTTC
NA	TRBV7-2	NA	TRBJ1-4	CASGIATNEKLFF	TGTGCCAGCGGTATCGCAACTAATGAAAAACTGTTTTTT
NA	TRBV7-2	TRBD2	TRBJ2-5	CASSPGGGKTQYF	TGTGCCAGCAGCCCAGGCGGGGGGAAGACCCAGTACTTC
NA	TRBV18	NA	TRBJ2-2	CASSPGGTGELFF	TGTGCCAGCTCACCAGGGGGGACCGGGGAGCTGTTTTTT
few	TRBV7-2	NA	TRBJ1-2	CASSFSTNRDGYTF	TGTGCCAGCAGCTTCTCCACAAACAGGGATGGCTACACCTTC
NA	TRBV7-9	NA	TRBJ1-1	CASSLSSSNTEAFF	TGTGCCAGCAGCTTAAGCTCCAGTAACACTGAAGCTTTCTTT
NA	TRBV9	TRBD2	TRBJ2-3	CASSVAPGRERTDTQYF	TGTGCCAGCAGCGTAGCCCCTGGGCGGGAGCGGACAGATACGCAGTATTTT
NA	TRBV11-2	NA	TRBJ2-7	CASSLERGVNYEQYF	TGTGCCAGCAGCTTAGAACGCGGGGTGAACTACGAGCAGTACTTC
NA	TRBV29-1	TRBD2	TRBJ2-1	CSVGTSGRNEQFF	TGCAGCGTTGGAACTAGCGGGAGGAATGAGCAGTTCTTC
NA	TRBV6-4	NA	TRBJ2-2	CGSGELFF	TGTGGATCTGGGGAGCTGTTTTTT